The subject of this entry is one TCR beta chain. Its antigen is unidentified. The CDR3 sequence is 13 residues long. V shed 3 bases and J 4 bases; nucleotides not matched to a gene: 1. From germline, CDR1 is MNHNS and CDR2 SASEGT. Genomic DNA constituted the template upon which TCR beta VDJ and CDR3 profiling was performed. TCRdb re-called the reads with MiXCR, one entry per CDR3 protein. Counted here are around 33,000 distinct CDR3 sequences, around 76% occurring once; the ten biggest clones make up roughly 22%. This specimen belongs to a study of CD8+CD57+ T cells in acquired aplastic anemia. For the study at large: Isolated CD4+ and CD8+ cells, once sorted, yielded DNA averaging around 3.1 ug. General study results and limits: With respect to CD8+ Simpson's diversity, patients and controls did not differ significantly. Shared by patients and controls, 25 to 30 CD8+ CDR3s were abundant in patients.

The chain employs TRBV6-1 and TRBJ1-2; 8 bases map to TRBD1. The sample consisted of sorted CD4+, CD8+, or CD8+CD57+ T cells (not recorded which) from PBMCs. The TCR was taken from a human donor in good health, serving as a control. The chain's CDR3 is CASSEGQVYGYTF. CDR3 DNA: TGTGCCAGCAGTGAGGGACAGGTCTATGGCTACACCTTC.